Listed here are 21 T cell receptor beta chains from one sample, sequenced in a study of regulatory T cells in long-lasting Graves disease. Indicated time point: newly diagnosed GD, antithyroid drugs for less than 3 months. Following extraction of RNA from PBMCs, that RNA was used to make the TCR library. Libraries of TCR beta came from iRepertoire HTBI primers plus Arm-PCR of CDR3 regions. TCRdb fed the multiplex PCR reads into MiXCR, producing one record per CDR3 protein. The data show 400,000 to 500,000 distinct CDR3 sequences, 11% to 15% seen once. This same sample was also part of a study on T cells in Graves' hyperthyroidism and ophthalmopathy.

The material sequenced was peripheral blood mononuclear cells (PBMCs), taken at new diagnosis, from a patient treated with antithyroid drugs. Receptors originate from a woman between 50 and 59 years old with Graves disease.

This clonotype came up a few times. The genes are TRBV19 and TRBJ2-3, with TRBD1 matching over 7 bases. There are 16 residues in the CDR3. Germline CDR1 reads LNHDA; CDR2 reads SQIVND (reference sequence). V shed 4 bases and J 5 bases; nucleotides not matched to a gene: 12. This chain's CDR3 is CASSRGTERSEDTQYF. The CDR3 bases are TGTGCCAGTAGTAGAGGGACAGAAAGGTCGGAAGATACGCAGTATTTT.

This chain links TRBV20-1 with TRBJ2-1; 7 positions agree with TRBD2. The CDR3 spans 11 residues. Trimming at V came to 3 bases and at J to 9 bases, leaving 2 bases not matched to a gene. Germline V lookup: CDR1 DFQATT, CDR2 SNEGSKA (reference sequence). CDR3 sequence: CSASRGSEQFF. The CDR3 DNA sequence: TGCAGTGCTAGTCGCGGGAGTGAGCAGTTCTTC.

Only a few counts were recorded for this clonotype. The V and J genes are TRBV13 and TRBJ2-7; D is uncertain. The length of the CDR3 is 14 residues. V gave up 0 bases and J gave up 4 bases, with 10 bases separating them. In germline, CDR1 is PRHDT, CDR2 FYEKMQ (reference sequence). Here the CDR3 DNA reads TGTGCCAGCAGCTTAGGCCTAATGGGATACGAGCAGTACTTC. Protein: CASSLGLMGYEQYF.

This clonotype was recorded many times. This chain joins TRBV27 and TRBJ2-5; weak D call: TRBD2 (6 bases). CDR3 length equals 12 residues. The germline CDR1 and CDR2 sequences are MNHEY and SMNVEV (reference sequence). Trimming left V 6 bases short and J 2 bases short, with 7 bases between. CDR3 DNA: TGTGCCAGCAGGGGACTGCAAGAGACCCAGTACTTC. As protein: CASRGLQETQYF.

This chain joins TRBV5-4 and TRBJ2-7, with TRBD2 as a possible D gene (7 bases). The CDR3 covers 15 residues. Per the germline V gene, CDR1 is SGHNT and CDR2 is YYREEE (reference sequence). V gave up 1 base and J gave up 3 bases, with 14 bases separating them. CDR3 bases: TGTGCCAGCAGCTTGCGTGCGGGGGCCGTCTACGAGCAGTACTTC. Amino acid sequence: CASSLRAGAVYEQYF. Full variable domain (outside the CDR3, taken from reference TRBV5-4 and TRBJ2-7): ETGVTQSPTHLIKTRGQQVTLRCSSQSGHNTVSWYQQALGQGPQFIFQYYREEENGRGNFPPRFSGLQFPNYSSELNVNALELDDSALYLCASSLRAGAVYEQYFGPGTRLTVT.

This clonotype was counted a few times. The chain links TRBV2 to TRBJ2-5; 9 nucleotides align to TRBD2. The trim removed 1 base at V and 3 bases at J, leaving 3 bases unmatched. CDR3 length: 15 amino acids. CDR1 is SNHLY, CDR2 FYNNEI, per germline. The CDR3 DNA reads TGTGCCAGCAGTGAAGTGGCTAGCGGGAAAGAGACCCAGTACTTC. Protein: CASSEVASGKETQYF. Full variable domain (remainder filled in from reference TRBV2 and TRBJ2-5): EPEVTQTPSHQVTQMGQEVILRCVPISNHLYFYWYRQILGQKVEFLVSFYNNEISEKSEIFDDQFSVERPDGSNFTLKIRSTKLEDSAMYFCASSEVASGKETQYFGPGTRLLVL.

The chain is built from TRBV10-3 and TRBJ2-1; TRBD2 matches 8 bases. The CDR3 loop spans 14 amino acids. Germline-derived CDR1 and CDR2 are ENHRY and SYGVKD. The V and J ends lost 9 bases and 4 bases, in that order; junction bases with no gene match: 8. This chain's CDR3 is CAIGRREAYNEQFF. The CDR3 DNA reads TGTGCCATTGGAAGGCGGGAGGCTTACAATGAGCAGTTCTTC.

This clonotype was seen a few times. This chain connects TRBV10-3 to TRBJ2-5; the D is unclear. The V end lost 6 bases, the J end lost 2 bases, and 10 bases lay between the germline ends. From germline, CDR1 is ENHRY and CDR2 SYGVKD. The CDR3 length is 13 residues. The CDR3 sequence: CAIRNGPQETQYF. The DNA of the CDR3 is TGTGCCATCAGGAACGGGCCGCAAGAGACCCAGTACTTC.

In this sample, this clonotype turned up many times. CDR3 sequence: CASSLAHEGNEQFF. The CDR3 nucleotides are TGTGCCAGCAGCTTAGCGCATGAGGGTAATGAGCAGTTCTTC. The chain links TRBV7-9 to TRBJ2-1; weak D call: TRBD2 (5 bases). Germline lookup yields CDR1 SEHNR and CDR2 FQNEAQ (reference sequence). V was pared by 0 bases and J by 7 bases, with 10 bases between. The CDR3 sequence is 14 residues long.

The chain is built from TRBV11-2 and TRBJ2-7; D gene ambiguous. CDR1 is SGHAT and CDR2 is FQNNGV in the germline V gene. The CDR3 runs 13 residues. V shed 3 bases and J shed 2 bases, with 8 bases lying between them. The CDR3 loop is CASSFTAAYEQYF. CDR3 DNA: TGTGCCAGCAGCTTCACAGCAGCCTACGAGCAGTACTTC. Filled out from reference TRBV11-2 and TRBJ2-7, the complete variable domain reads EAGVAQSPRYKIIEKRQSVAFWCNPISGHATLYWYQQILGQGPKLLIQFQNNGVVDDSQLPKDRFSAERLKGVDSTLKIQPAKLEDSAVYLCASSFTAAYEQYFGPGTRLTVT.

This clonotype was detected only a few times. The chain employs TRBV7-8 and TRBJ2-1; perhaps D is TRBD1 or TRBD2 (5 bases each). Germline CDR1 reads SGHVS; CDR2 reads FQNEAQ. Trimming stripped 1 base from V and 12 bases from J, with 25 bases between. This CDR3 is 17 amino acids long. CDR3 amino acids: CASSLGVVSEGFIGQFF. The DNA of the CDR3 is TGTGCCAGCAGCTTAGGAGTAGTTAGCGAGGGGTTTATAGGGCAGTTCTTC.

Only a few counts were recorded for this clonotype. The rearrangement uses TRBV28 and TRBJ1-1; weak D call: TRBD1 (5 bases). The germline V gene encodes CDR1 MDHEN and CDR2 SYDVKM. Between the trimmed V and J ends, which lost 10 bases and 5 bases, there was a span of 17 bases. This CDR3 is built from 13 residues. CDR3 in amino acids: CAIQHPGQTEAFF. CDR3 bases: TGTGCCATCCAGCACCCAGGGCAAACTGAAGCTTTCTTT.

This chain links TRBV20-1 with TRBJ2-3, with D possibly TRBD2 on 6 matching bases. V shed 3 bases and J shed 4 bases, with 17 bases lying between them. Germline loops: CDR1 DFQATT, CDR2 SNEGSKA (reference sequence). There are 15 residues in the CDR3. CDR3 bases: TGCAGTGCTAGTCACGCGCGGGACGCCGCAGATACGCAGTATTTT. Translation gives CSASHARDAADTQYF.

The sample holds many counts of this clonotype. This chain links TRBV27 with TRBJ2-5, with TRBD2 matching over 10 bases. Germline V gene sequence: CDR1 MNHEY, CDR2 SMNVEV (reference sequence). The CDR3 loop spans 14 amino acids. V shed 5 bases, J shed 5 bases, and the junction held 5 bases outside the gene matches. The CDR3 nucleotides read TGTGCCAGCAGTCCCCTAGCGGGAGCGGAGACCCAGTACTTC. It yields the protein CASSPLAGAETQYF.

CDR3 nucleotide sequence: TGCAGTGCACCAGCTCACCCTAACTATGGCTACACCTTC. It specifies CSAPAHPNYGYTF. The chain uses TRBV20-1 and TRBJ1-2; no firm D call. This CDR3 is built from 13 residues. CDR1 and CDR2 (germline): DFQATT, SNEGSKA (reference sequence). The germline V and J ends were trimmed by 6 bases and 0 bases, with 11 bases remaining between them.

This clonotype was observed many times. J is TRBJ2-1 and V is TRBV28; D perhaps matches TRBD2 (5 bases). Germline V gene lookup returns CDR1 MDHEN and CDR2 SYDVKM. The CDR3 totals 16 residues. Trimming shortened V by 8 bases and J by 6 bases, and 23 bases separated the two germline ends. The CDR3 DNA sequence: TGTGCCAGCCGACGGGCGGGTATCTTTGTGGGCAATGAGCAGTTCTTC. Translating gives CASRRAGIFVGNEQFF.

This clonotype appeared a few times. This sequence joins TRBV28 and TRBJ2-1; possibly TRBD1 for D (5 bases). Germline loops: CDR1 MDHEN, CDR2 SYDVKM. Trimming stripped 7 bases from V and 2 bases from J, with 15 bases between. The CDR3 sequence is 15 residues long. The CDR3, as DNA: TGTGCCAGCATAGGGGCCCCCAACACCTACAATGAGCAGTTCTTC. Residues: CASIGAPNTYNEQFF.

This clonotype was found many times. The chain links TRBV5-1 to TRBJ2-7; D not certain. Trimming left V 2 bases short and J 5 bases short, with 11 bases between. The CDR3 is 13 amino acids. Germline loops: CDR1 SGHRS, CDR2 YFSETQ. Written as DNA, the CDR3 is TGCGCCAGCAGCTTTCCAGTGTCTGACGAGCAGTACTTC. It yields the protein CASSFPVSDEQYF. Filled out from reference TRBV5-1 and TRBJ2-7, the complete variable domain reads KAGVTQTPRYLIKTRGQQVTLSCSPISGHRSVSWYQQTPGQGLQFLFEYFSETQRNKGNFPGRFSGRQFSNSRSEMNVSTLELGDSALYLCASSFPVSDEQYFGPGTRLTVT.

This clonotype was picked up many times. The rearrangement links TRBV7-9 to TRBJ1-1, with unresolved D. V was cut by 2 bases and J by 4 bases, with 8 bases left in between. Germline CDR1 SEHNR, CDR2 FQNEAQ (reference sequence). This CDR3 region has 13 residues. The CDR3 sequence: CASSLRSPTEAFF. The CDR3, as DNA: TGTGCCAGCAGCTTAAGGTCCCCCACTGAAGCTTTCTTT.

This clonotype was detected ten times or more. The chain combines TRBV20-1 with TRBJ2-5, with unresolved D. The CDR3 is 12 residues long. Germline CDR1 DFQATT, CDR2 SNEGSKA (reference sequence). Between the trimmed V and J ends, which lost 1 base and 4 bases, there was a span of 7 bases. CDR3 sequence reads: CSARVLGETQYF. CDR3 coding DNA: TGCAGTGCTAGAGTCCTAGGAGAGACCCAGTACTTC.

For this clonotype: One base separates it from a far larger clone, so it is likely a read error. The rearrangement uses TRBV7-8 and TRBJ2-7; TRBD1 aligns across 11 bases. V was clipped by 6 bases and J by 6 bases; unmatched bases: 7. The V gene's germline CDR1 is SGHVS and CDR2 FQNEAQ. This CDR3 is 14 amino acids long. The CDR3 DNA is TGTGCCAGCAGTTCCAGGACAGGGGGCCTCGAGCAGTACTTC. Its protein product is CASSSRTGGLEQYF.